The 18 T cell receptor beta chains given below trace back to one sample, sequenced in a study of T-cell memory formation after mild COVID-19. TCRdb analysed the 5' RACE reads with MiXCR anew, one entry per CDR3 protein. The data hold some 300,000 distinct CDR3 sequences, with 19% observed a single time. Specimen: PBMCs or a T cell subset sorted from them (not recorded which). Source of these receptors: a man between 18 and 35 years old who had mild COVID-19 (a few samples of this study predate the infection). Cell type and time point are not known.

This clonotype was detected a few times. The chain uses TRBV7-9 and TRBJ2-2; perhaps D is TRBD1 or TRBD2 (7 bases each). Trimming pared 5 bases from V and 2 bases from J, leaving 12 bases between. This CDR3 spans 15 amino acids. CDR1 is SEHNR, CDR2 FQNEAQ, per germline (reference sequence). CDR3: CASSSGTVNTGELFF. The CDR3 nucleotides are TGTGCCAGCAGCAGCGGGACAGTTAACACCGGGGAGCTGTTTTTT.

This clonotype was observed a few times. The CDR3: CSAPKPGHRNTEAFF. The CDR3 DNA reads as TGCAGTGCCCCGAAACCGGGACATAGAAACACTGAAGCTTTCTTT. V and J are TRBV20-1 and TRBJ1-1, with D possibly TRBD1 on 6 matching bases. The CDR3 length is 15 residues. Germline loops: CDR1 DFQATT, CDR2 SNEGSKA (reference sequence). Trimming cost V 6 bases and J 2 bases, with 19 bases left between them.

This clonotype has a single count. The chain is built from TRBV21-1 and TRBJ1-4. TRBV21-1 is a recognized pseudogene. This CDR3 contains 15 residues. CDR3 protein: CASSDSGFPNEKLFF. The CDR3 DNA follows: TGTGCCAGCAGCGATTCGGGTTTCCCCAATGAAAAACTGTTTTTT.

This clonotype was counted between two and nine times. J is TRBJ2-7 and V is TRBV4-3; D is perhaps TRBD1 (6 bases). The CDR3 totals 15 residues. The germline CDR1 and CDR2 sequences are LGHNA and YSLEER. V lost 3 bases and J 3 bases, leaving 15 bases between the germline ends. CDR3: CASSHVHRVHYEQYV. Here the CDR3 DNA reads TGCGCCAGCAGCCATGTCCACAGGGTTCACTACGAGCAGTACGTC.

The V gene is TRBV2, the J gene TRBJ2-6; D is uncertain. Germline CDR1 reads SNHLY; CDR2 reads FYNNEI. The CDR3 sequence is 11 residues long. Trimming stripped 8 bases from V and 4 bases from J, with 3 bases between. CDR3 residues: CASVGANVLTF. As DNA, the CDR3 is TGTGCCAGCGTGGGGGCCAACGTCCTGACTTTC.

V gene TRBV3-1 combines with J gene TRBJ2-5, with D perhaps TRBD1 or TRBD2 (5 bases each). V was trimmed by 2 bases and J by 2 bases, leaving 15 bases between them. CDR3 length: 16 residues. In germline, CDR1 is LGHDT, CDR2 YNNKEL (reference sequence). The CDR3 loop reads CASSQITSGRQETQYF. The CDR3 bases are TGTGCCAGCAGCCAAATAACCTCGGGACGGCAAGAGACCCAGTACTTC.

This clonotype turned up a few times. The CDR3 nucleotides read TGTGCCAGCAGCTTATTCCCGGGGAGCAATCAGCCCCAGCATTTT. It specifies CASSLFPGSNQPQHF. The chain joins TRBV7-6 to TRBJ1-5; D not resolved. Germline V gives CDR1 SGHVS, CDR2 FNYEAQ. Trimming removed 2 bases from V and 1 base from J, with 9 bases in between. This CDR3 spans 15 amino acids. Variable domain in full (rest from reference TRBV7-6 and TRBJ1-5): GAGVSQSPRYKVTKRGQDVALRCDPISGHVSLYWYRQALGQGPEFLTYFNYEAQQDKSGLPNDRFSAERPEGSISTLTIQRTEQRDSAMYRCASSLFPGSNQPQHFGDGTRLSIL.

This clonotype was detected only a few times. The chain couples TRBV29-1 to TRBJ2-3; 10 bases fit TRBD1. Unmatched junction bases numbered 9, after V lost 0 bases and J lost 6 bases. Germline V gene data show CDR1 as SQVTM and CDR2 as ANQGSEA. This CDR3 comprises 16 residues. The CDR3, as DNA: TGCAGCGTTGAAGATTCTCGACAGGGGGCTGGGGATACGCAGTATTTT. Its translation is CSVEDSRQGAGDTQYF.

The CDR3 here is CASSLVGGYYGYTF. In nucleotides, the CDR3 is TGTGCCAGCAGCTTAGTAGGCGGCTACTATGGCTACACCTTC. The genes are TRBV7-8 and TRBJ1-2; D is undetermined. Germline CDR1 SGHVS, CDR2 FQNEAQ. The V and J ends lost 1 base and 3 bases respectively, with 9 bases between them. This CDR3 is 14 amino acids long.

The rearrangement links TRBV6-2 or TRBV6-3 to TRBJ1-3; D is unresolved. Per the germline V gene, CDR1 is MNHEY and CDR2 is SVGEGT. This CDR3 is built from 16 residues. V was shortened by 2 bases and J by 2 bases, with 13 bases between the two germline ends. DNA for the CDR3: TGTGCCAGCAGTTACATCGGGTCAGCCACTGGAAACACCATATATTTT. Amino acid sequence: CASSYIGSATGNTIYF.

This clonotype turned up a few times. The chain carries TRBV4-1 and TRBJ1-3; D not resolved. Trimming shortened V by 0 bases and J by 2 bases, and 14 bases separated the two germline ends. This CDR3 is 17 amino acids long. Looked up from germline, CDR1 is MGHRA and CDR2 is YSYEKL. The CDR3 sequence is CASSQDQPGGAGNTIYF. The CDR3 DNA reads TGCGCCAGCAGCCAAGATCAGCCGGGAGGCGCTGGAAACACCATATATTTT.

The CDR3 region has the DNA TGTGCCAGCTCACCGGACGGACCCACCGGGGAGCTGTTTTTT. Residues: CASSPDGPTGELFF. The V gene is TRBV18, the J gene TRBJ2-2, with D unclear. The length of the CDR3 is 14 residues. The germline CDR1 and CDR2 sequences are KGHSH and LQKENI. Trimming shortened V by 3 bases and J by 4 bases, and 9 bases separated the two germline ends.

This chain's CDR3 is CASSEDRAQPQHF. The CDR3, as DNA: TGTGCCAGCTCAGAGGACAGGGCACAGCCCCAGCATTTT. This chain connects TRBV18 to TRBJ1-5; TRBD1 agrees at 8 bases. Germline V gene data show CDR1 as KGHSH and CDR2 as LQKENI. The CDR3 runs to 13 residues. Unmatched junction bases numbered 4, after V lost 5 bases and J lost 7 bases. Together with reference TRBV18 and TRBJ1-5, the CDR3 gives the full variable domain: NAGVMQNPRHLVRRRGQEARLRCSPMKGHSHVYWYRQLPEEGLKFMVYLQKENIIDESGMPKERFSAEFPKEGPSILRIQQVVRGDSAAYFCASSEDRAQPQHFGDGTRLSIL.

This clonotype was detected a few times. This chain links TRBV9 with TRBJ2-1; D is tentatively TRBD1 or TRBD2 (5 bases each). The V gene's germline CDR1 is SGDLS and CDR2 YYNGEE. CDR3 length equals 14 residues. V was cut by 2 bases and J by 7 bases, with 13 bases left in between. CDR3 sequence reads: CASSVGPQGNEQFF. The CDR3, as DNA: TGTGCCAGCAGCGTGGGACCTCAGGGTAATGAGCAGTTCTTC.

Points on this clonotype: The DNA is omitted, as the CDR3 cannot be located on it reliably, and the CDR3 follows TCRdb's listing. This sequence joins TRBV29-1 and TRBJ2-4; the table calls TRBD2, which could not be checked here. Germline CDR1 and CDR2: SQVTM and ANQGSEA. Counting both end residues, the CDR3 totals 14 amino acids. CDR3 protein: CSVAPGTSGGSRYF.

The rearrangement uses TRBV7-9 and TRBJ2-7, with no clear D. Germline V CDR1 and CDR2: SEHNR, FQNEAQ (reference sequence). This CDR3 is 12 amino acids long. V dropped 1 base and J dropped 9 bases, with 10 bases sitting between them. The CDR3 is CASSLEGSGQYV. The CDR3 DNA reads TGTGCCAGCAGCTTAGAAGGCTCAGGGCAGTACGTC.

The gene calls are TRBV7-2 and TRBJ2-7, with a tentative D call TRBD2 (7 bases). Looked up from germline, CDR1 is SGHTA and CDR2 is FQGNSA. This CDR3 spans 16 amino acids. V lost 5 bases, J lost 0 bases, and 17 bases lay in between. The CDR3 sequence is CASSRRGGANSYEQYF. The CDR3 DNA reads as TGTGCCAGCAGCCGTAGGGGGGGGGCTAACTCCTACGAGCAGTACTTC.

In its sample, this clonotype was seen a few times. In nucleotides, the CDR3 is TGCGCCAGCAGCCAAGAAACGAGGGAAACTCATGGCTACACCTTC. Its translation: CASSQETRETHGYTF. The rearrangement links TRBV4-1 to TRBJ1-2; D uncertain. The CDR3 consists of 15 residues. Trimming pared 0 bases from V and 6 bases from J, leaving 14 bases between. CDR1 is MGHRA, CDR2 YSYEKL, per germline.